These 5 T cell receptor beta chains came from one sample sequenced in a study of Graves' ophthalmopathy and Graves' hyperthyroidism. Amplified material comprised TCR beta CDR3 regions derived from RNA transcripts. A first-round RT-PCR used HTBI primers, followed by a second-round multiplex PCR. TCRdb reanalysed the multiplex PCR reads using MiXCR and keeps one entry per CDR3 protein. The table shows about 210,000 distinct CDR3 sequences, with under 30% occurring only once. The sample comprised peripheral blood. The receptors shown here come from a man between 50 and 59 years old with Graves' ophthalmopathy.

This clonotype was seen many times. This rearrangement joins TRBV7-2 to TRBJ2-7, with unresolved D. The germline V gene encodes CDR1 SGHTA and CDR2 FQGNSA. V lost 4 bases to trimming and J lost 2 bases, with 9 bases between them. The CDR3 totals 13 residues. The CDR3, as DNA: TGTGCCAGCAGCTCTTCACTCCCCTACGAGCAGTACTTC. It specifies CASSSSLPYEQYF.

At least ten counts were recorded for this clonotype. CDR3 loop: CASSEGLAGGELFF. The CDR3 DNA reads TGTGCCAGCAGTGAGGGACTAGCGGGAGGGGAGCTGTTTTTT. The chain links TRBV2 to TRBJ2-2; TRBD2 matches 13 bases. The germline V gene has CDR1 SNHLY and CDR2 FYNNEI. The CDR3 totals 14 residues. V trimming: 3 bases; J trimming: 8 bases; junction bases outside the gene matches: 0.

Ten or more counts support this clonotype. This chain joins TRBV6-5 and TRBJ1-2; D ambiguous. Trimming took off 2 bases at V and 8 bases at J, with 12 bases between the two ends. This CDR3 region has 13 residues. Germline V gene data show CDR1 as MNHEY and CDR2 as SVGAGI. The CDR3 coding sequence is TGTGCCAGCAGTTACGCCCCCGGTTCGGGCTACACCTTC. Translation: CASSYAPGSGYTF.

This clonotype was observed many times. The rearrangement joins TRBV28 to TRBJ1-6; tentative D call: TRBD1 (5 bases). In germline, CDR1 is MDHEN, CDR2 SYDVKM. Trimming removed 5 bases at V and 7 bases at J, with 15 bases between. This CDR3 comprises 15 residues. The chain's CDR3 is CASSATGTENSPLHF. The CDR3 nucleotides are TGTGCCAGCAGTGCTACCGGGACGGAGAATTCACCCCTCCACTTT.

In its sample, this clonotype was seen a few times. The CDR3 protein is CASSTNSYGYTF. The DNA for the CDR3 is TGTGCCAGCAGTACTAACAGCTATGGCTACACCTTC. The genes are TRBV28 and TRBJ1-2; D is unresolved. Germline lookup yields CDR1 MDHEN and CDR2 SYDVKM. The length of the CDR3 is 12 residues. Trimming cost V 5 bases and J 4 bases, with 8 bases left between them.